This T cell receptor (beta chain) was recovered during a study of blood T cell repertoires in COVID-19. V gave up 3 bases and J gave up 0 bases, with 9 bases separating them. From germline, CDR1 is MNHEY and CDR2 SMNVEV (reference sequence). The CDR3 extends over 14 amino acids. The repertoire was sequenced with immunoSEQ multiplex PCR; TCRdb's copy has only in-frame clones and lacks some. Altogether about 300,000 clones are present, approximately 89% being singletons, with the ten largest covering 2.5% to 3.5%. Sequenced: PBMCs or T cells enriched from blood (not recorded which). This chain links TRBV27 with TRBJ2-7; unclear D gene. This TCR was recovered from a woman aged 50 to 65 who had been exposed to COVID-19. The CDR3: CASSFLHSSYEQYF. The CDR3 DNA is TGTGCCAGCAGTTTCCTTCACAGCTCCTACGAGCAGTACTTC.